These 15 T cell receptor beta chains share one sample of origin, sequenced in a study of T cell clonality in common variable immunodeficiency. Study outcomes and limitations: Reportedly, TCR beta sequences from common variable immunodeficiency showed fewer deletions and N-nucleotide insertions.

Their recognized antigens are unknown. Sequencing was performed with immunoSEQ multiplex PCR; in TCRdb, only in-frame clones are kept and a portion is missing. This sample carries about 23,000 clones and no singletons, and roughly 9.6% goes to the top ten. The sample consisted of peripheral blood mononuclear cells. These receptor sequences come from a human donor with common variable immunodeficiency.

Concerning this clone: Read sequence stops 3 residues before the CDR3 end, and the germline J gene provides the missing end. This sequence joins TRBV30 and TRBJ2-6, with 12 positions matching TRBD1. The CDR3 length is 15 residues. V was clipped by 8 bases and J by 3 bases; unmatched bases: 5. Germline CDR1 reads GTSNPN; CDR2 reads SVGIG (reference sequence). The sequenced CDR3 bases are TGTGCCGGGGGACAGGGGGCGGGTGGGGCCAACGTC. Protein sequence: CAGGQGAGGANV. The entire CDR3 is CAGGQGAGGANVLTF.

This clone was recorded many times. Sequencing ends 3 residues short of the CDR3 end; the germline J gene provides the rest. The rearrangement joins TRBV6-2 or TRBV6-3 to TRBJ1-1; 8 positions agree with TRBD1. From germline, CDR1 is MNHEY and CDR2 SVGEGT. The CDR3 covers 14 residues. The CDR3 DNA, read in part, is TGTGCCAGCAGTCAGCCGGACAGGGTGAGGACA. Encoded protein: CASSQPDRVRT. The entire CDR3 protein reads CASSQPDRVRTAFF.

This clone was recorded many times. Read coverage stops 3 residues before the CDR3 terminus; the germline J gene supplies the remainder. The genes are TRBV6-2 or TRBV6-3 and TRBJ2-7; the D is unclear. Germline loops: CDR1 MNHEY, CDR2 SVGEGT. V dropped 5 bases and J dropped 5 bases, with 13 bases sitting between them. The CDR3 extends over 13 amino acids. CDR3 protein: CASSTPLGHEQYF. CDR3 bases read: TGTGCCAGCAGTACCCCTCTGGGCCACGAG.

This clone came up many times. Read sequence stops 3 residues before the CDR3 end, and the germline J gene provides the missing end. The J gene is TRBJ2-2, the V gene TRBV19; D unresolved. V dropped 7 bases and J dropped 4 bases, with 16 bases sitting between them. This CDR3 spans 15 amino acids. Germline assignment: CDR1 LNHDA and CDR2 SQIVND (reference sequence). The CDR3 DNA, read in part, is TGTGCCAGTAAGATTGGGCAAACGAGCACCGGGGAG. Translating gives CASKIGQTSTGE. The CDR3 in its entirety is CASKIGQTSTGELFF.

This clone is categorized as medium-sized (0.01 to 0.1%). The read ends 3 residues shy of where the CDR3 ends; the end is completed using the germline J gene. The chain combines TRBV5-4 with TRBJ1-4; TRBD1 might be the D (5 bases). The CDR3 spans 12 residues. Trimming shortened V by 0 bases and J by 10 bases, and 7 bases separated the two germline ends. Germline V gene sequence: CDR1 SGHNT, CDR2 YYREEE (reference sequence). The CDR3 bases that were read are TGTGCCAGCAGCTTGGACGGGGGAAAA. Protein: CASSLDGGK. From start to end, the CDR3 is CASSLDGGKLFF.

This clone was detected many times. CDR3 sequence: CASSPPRIVGGGEQYF. The CDR3 bases that were read are TGTGCCAGCTCACCACCGCGGATAGTTGGCGGGGGCGAG. This sequence joins TRBV18 and TRBJ2-7; 7 bases match TRBD2. Read data end 3 residues before the CDR3 end; the end is taken from the germline J gene. In germline, CDR1 is KGHSH, CDR2 LQKENI. This CDR3 comprises 16 residues. J gave up 6 bases and V 0 bases, and 11 bases lay outside the gene matches. The full variable domain, in which reference TRBV18 and TRBJ2-7 provide the parts outside the CDR3, is NAGVMQNPRHLVRRRGQEARLRCSPMKGHSHVYWYRQLPEEGLKFMVYLQKENIIDESGMPKERFSAEFPKEGPSILRIQQVVRGDSAAYFCASSPPRIVGGGEQYFGPGTRLTVT.

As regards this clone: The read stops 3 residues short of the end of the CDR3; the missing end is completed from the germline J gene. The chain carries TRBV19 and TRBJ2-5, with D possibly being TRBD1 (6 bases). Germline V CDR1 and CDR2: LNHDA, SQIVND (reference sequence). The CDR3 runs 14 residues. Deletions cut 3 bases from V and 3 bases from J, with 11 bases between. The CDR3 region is CASSIQDSEETQYF. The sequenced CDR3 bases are TGTGCCAGTAGTATTCAGGACAGTGAAGAGACC.

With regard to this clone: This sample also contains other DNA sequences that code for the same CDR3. This chain's CDR3 is CASSLVGDNRAFF. The DNA read from the CDR3 is TGTGCCAGCAGCTTAGTCGGGGATAACAGA. The V call is TRBV7-9, the J call TRBJ1-1, with D unresolved. Sequencing ends 3 residues short of the CDR3 end; the germline J gene provides the rest. Germline V gives CDR1 SEHNR, CDR2 FQNEAQ (reference sequence). This CDR3 comprises 13 residues.

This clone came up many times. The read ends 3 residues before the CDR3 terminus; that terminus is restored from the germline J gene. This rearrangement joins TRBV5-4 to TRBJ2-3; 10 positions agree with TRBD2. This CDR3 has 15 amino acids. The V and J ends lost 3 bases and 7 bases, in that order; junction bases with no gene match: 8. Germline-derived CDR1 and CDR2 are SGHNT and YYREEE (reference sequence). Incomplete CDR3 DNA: TGTGCCAGCAGCTCAGCGGGGGGGCCGCGTAATACG. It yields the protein CASSSAGGPRNT. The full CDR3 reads CASSSAGGPRNTQYF.

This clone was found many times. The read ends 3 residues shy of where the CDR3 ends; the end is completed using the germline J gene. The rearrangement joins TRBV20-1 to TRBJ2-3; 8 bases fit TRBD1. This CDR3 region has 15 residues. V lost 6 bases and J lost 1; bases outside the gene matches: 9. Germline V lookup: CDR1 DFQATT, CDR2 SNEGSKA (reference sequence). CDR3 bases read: TGCAGTGCCTCCGACAGGGGCTGGGGCACAGATACG. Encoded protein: CSASDRGWGTDT. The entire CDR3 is CSASDRGWGTDTQYF.

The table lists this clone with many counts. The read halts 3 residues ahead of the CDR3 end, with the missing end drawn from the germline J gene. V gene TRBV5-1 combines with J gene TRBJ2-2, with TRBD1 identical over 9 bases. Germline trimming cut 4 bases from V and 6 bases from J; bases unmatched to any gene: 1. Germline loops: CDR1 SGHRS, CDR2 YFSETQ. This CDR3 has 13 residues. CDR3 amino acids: CASSGTGPGELFF. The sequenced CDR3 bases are TGCGCCAGCAGCGGGACAGGGCCCGGGGAG.

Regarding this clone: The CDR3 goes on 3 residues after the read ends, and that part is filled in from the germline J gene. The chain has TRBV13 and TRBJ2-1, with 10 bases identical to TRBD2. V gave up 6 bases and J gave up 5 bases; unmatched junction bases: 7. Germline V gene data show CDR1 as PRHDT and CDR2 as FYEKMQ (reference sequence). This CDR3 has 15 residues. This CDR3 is CASSFWTSGHNEQFF. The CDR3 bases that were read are TGTGCCAGCAGTTTCTGGACTAGCGGTCACAATGAG.

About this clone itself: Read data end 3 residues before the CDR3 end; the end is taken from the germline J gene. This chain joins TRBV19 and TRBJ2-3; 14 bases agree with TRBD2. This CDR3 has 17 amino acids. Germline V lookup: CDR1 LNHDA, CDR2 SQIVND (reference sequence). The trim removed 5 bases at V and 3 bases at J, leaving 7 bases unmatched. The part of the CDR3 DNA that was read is TGTGCCAGTAGTCGGGGACTAGCGGGAGTAGAAACAGATACG. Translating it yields CASSRGLAGVETDT. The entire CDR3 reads CASSRGLAGVETDTQYF.

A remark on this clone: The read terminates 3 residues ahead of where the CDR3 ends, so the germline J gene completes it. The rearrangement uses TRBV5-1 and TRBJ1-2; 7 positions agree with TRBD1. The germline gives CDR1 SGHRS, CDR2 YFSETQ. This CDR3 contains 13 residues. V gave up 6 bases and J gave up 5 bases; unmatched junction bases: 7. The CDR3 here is CASTPLTGYGYTF. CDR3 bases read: TGCGCCAGCACACCCCTGACAGGGTATGGC.

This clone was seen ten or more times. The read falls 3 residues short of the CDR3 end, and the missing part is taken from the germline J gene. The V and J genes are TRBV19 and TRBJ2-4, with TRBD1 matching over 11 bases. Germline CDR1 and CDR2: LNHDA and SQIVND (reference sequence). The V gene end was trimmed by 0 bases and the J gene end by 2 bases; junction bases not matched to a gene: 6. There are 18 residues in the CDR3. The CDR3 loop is CASSIDRTGGRTKNIQYF. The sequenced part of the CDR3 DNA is TGTGCCAGTAGTATAGACCGGACAGGGGGCAGGACCAAAAACATT.